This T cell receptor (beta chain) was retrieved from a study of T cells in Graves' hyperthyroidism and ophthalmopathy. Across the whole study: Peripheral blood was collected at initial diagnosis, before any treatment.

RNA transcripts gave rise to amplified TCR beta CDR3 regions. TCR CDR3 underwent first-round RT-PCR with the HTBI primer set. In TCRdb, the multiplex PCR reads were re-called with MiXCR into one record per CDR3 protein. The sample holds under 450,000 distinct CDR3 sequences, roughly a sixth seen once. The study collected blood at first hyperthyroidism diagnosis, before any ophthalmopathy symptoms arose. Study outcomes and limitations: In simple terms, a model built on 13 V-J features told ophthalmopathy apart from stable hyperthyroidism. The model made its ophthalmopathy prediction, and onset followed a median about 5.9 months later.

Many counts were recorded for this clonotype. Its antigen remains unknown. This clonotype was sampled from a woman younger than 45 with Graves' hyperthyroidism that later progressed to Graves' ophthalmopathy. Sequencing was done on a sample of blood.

The CDR3 DNA reads as TGTGCCAGCACCGCAGGGACGGCTGGCTACACCTTC. Amino acids: CASTAGTAGYTF. The rearrangement joins TRBV7-9 to TRBJ1-2; D possibly corresponds to TRBD1 (5 bases). The CDR3 has 12 residues. The V and J ends lost 7 bases and 7 bases respectively, with 13 bases between them. Germline assignment: CDR1 SEHNR and CDR2 FQNEAQ (reference sequence).